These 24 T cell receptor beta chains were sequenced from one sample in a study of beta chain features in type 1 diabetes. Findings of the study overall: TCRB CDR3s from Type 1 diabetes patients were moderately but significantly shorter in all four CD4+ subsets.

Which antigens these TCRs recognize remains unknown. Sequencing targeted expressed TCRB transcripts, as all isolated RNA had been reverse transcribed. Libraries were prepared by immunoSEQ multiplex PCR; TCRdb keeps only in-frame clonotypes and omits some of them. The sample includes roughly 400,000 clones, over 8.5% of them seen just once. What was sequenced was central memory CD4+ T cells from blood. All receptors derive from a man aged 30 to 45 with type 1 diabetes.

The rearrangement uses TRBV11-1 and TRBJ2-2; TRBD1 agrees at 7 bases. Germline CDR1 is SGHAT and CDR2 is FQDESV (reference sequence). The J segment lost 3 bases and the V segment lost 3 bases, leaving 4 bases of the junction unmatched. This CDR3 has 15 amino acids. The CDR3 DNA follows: TGTGCCAGCAGCTTGGTAGGGGGCCACACCGGGGAGCTGTTTTTT. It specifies CASSLVGGHTGELFF.

The CDR3 region has the DNA TGTGCCAGCAGCTTACAGGGGGCTGAAGCTTTCTTT. It yields the protein CASSLQGAEAFF. The rearrangement links TRBV7-2 to TRBJ1-1; TRBD1 agrees at 7 bases. The J segment lost 6 bases and the V segment lost 2 bases, leaving 0 bases of the junction unmatched. This CDR3 is 12 amino acids long. The germline V gene encodes CDR1 SGHTA and CDR2 FQGNSA. The complete variable domain, with remaining parts taken from reference TRBV7-2 and TRBJ1-1, reads GAGVSQSPSNKVTEKGKDVELRCDPISGHTALYWYRQSLGQGLEFLIYFQGNSAPDKSGLPSDRFSAERTGGSVSTLTIQRTQQEDSAVYLCASSLQGAEAFFGQGTRLTVV.

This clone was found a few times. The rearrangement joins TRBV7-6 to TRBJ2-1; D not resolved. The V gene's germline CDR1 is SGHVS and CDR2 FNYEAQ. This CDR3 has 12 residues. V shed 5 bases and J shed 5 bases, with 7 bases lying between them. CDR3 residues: CASSQWDNEQFF. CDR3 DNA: TGTGCCAGCAGCCAGTGGGACAATGAGCAGTTCTTC.

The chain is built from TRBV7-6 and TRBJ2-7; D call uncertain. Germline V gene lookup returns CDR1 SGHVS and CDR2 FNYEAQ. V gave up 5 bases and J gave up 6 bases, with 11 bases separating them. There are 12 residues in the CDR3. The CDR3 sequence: CASSPPVGEQYF. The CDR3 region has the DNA TGTGCCAGCAGCCCCCCGGTCGGCGAGCAGTACTTC.

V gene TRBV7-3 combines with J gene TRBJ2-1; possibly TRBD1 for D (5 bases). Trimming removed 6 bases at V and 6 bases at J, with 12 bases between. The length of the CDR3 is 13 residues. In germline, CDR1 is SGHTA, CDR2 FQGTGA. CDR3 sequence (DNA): TGTGCCAGCAGTTTAGACAGACTCAATGAGCAGTTCTTC. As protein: CASSLDRLNEQFF.

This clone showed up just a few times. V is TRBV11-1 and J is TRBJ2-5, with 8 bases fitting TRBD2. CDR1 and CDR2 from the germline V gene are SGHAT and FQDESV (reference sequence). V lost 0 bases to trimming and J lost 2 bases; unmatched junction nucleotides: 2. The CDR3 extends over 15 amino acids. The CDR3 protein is CASSLAPGGQETQYF. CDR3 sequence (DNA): TGTGCCAGCAGCTTAGCGCCGGGAGGGCAAGAGACCCAGTACTTC.

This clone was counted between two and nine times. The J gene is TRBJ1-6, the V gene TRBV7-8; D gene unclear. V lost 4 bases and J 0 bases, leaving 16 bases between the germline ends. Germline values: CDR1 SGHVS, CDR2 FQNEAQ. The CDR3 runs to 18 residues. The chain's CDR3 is CASSSGLGGSSYNSPLHF. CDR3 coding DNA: TGTGCCAGCAGCTCTGGACTAGGAGGGAGCTCCTATAATTCACCCCTCCACTTT.

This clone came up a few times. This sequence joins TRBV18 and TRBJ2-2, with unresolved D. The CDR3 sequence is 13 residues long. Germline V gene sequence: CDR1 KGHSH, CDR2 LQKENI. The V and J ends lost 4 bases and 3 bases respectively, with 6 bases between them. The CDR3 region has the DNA TGTGCCAGCTCACTTGATCACACCGGGGAGCTGTTTTTT. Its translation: CASSLDHTGELFF.

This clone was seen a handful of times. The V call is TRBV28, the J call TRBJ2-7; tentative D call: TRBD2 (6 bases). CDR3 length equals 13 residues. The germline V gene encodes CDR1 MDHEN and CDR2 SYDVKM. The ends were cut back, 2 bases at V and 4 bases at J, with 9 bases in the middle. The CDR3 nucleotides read TGTGCCAGCAGTTTAGCAGGGAGGTACGAGCAGTACTTC. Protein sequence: CASSLAGRYEQYF.

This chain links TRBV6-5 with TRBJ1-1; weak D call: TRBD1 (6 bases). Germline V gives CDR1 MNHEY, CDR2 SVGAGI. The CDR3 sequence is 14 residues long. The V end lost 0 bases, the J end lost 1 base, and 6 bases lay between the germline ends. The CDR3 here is CASSYSTGNTEAFF. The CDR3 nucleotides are TGTGCCAGCAGTTACTCGACAGGGAACACTGAAGCTTTCTTT.

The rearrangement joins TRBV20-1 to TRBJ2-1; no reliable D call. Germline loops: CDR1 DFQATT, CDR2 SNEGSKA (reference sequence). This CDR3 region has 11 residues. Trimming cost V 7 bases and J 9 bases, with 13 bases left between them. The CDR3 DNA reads TGCAGTGTGCCGGCTTTCGGTGAGCAGTTCTTC. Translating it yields CSVPAFGEQFF.

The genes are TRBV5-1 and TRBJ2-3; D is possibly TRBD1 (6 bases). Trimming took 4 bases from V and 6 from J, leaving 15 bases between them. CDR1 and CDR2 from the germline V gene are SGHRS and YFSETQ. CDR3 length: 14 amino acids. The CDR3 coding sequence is TGCGCCAGCAGCCCAGGACAGAAGGGGGATACGCAGTATTTT. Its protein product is CASSPGQKGDTQYF.

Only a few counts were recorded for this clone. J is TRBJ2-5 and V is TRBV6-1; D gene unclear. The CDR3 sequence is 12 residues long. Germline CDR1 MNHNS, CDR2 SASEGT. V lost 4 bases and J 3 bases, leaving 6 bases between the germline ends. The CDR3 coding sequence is TGTGCCAGCAGTGGGCCAGAAGAGACCCAGTACTTC. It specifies CASSGPEETQYF.

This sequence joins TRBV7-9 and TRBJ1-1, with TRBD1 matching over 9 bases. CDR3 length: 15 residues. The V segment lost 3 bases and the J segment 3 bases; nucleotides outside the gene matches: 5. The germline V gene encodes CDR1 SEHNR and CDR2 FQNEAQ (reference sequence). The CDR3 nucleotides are TGTGCCAGCAGCTTGGTCCGGGACAGGGACACTGAAGCTTTCTTT. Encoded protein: CASSLVRDRDTEAFF.

CDR3 DNA: TGCGCCAGCAGCTTCCCCGCGGAGACCCAGTACTTC. Encoded protein: CASSFPAETQYF. This chain connects TRBV5-1 to TRBJ2-5; no clear D. Per the germline V gene, CDR1 is SGHRS and CDR2 is YFSETQ. The CDR3 is 12 residues long. V lost 2 bases and J 5 bases, leaving 7 bases between the germline ends.

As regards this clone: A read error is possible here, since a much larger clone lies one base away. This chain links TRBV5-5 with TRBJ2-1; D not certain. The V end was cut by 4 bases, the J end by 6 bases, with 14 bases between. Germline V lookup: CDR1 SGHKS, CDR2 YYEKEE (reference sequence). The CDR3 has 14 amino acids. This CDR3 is CASSPEPEFNEQFF. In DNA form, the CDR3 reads TGTGCCAGCAGCCCCGAGCCGGAGTTCAATGAGCAGTTCTTC.

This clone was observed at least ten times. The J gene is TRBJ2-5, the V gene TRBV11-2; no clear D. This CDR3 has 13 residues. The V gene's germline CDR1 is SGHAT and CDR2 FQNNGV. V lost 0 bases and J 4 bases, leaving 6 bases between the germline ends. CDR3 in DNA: TGTGCCAGCAGCTTAGATCCGCTAGAGACCCAGTACTTC. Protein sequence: CASSLDPLETQYF.

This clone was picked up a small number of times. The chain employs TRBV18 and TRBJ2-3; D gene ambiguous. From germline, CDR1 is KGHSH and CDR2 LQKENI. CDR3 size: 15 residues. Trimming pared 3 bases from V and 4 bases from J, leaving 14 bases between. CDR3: CASSPVGPGADTQYF. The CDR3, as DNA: TGTGCCAGCTCACCCGTGGGTCCTGGCGCAGATACGCAGTATTTT. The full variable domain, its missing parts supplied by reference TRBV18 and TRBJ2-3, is NAGVMQNPRHLVRRRGQEARLRCSPMKGHSHVYWYRQLPEEGLKFMVYLQKENIIDESGMPKERFSAEFPKEGPSILRIQQVVRGDSAAYFCASSPVGPGADTQYFGPGTRLTVL.

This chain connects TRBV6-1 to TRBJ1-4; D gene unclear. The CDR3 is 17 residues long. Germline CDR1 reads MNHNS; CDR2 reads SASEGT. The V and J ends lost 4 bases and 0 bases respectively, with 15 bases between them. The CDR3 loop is CASSVPPGHATNEKLFF. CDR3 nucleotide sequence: TGTGCCAGCAGTGTCCCCCCCGGGCACGCAACTAATGAAAAACTGTTTTTT.

CDR3 sequence (DNA): TGTGCCAGCAGCATCAAAGTCCTGTCAAATACGCAGTATTTT. Protein sequence: CASSIKVLSNTQYF. The genes are TRBV28 and TRBJ2-3; D ambiguous. CDR3 length: 14 residues. Per the germline V gene, CDR1 is MDHEN and CDR2 is SYDVKM. The V gene lost 6 bases and the J gene lost 7 bases, with 17 bases spanning the gap. Full variable domain (outside the CDR3, taken from reference TRBV28 and TRBJ2-3): DVKVTQSSRYLVKRTGEKVFLECVQDMDHENMFWYRQDPGLGLRLIYFSYDVKMKEKGDIPEGYSVSREKKERFSLILESASTNQTSMYLCASSIKVLSNTQYFGPGTRLTVL.

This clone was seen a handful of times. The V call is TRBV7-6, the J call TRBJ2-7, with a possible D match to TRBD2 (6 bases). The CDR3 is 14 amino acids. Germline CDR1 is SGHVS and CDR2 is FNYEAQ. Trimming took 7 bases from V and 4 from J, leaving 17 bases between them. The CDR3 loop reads CASTLRDIGYEQYF. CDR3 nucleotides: TGTGCCAGCACCCTGCGGGATATTGGGTACGAGCAGTACTTC.

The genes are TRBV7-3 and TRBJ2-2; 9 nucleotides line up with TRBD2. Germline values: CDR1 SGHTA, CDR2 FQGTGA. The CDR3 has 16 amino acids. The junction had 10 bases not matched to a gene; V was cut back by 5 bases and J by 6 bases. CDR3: CASSTRSGSGAGELFF. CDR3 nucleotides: TGTGCCAGCAGCACACGTAGCGGGAGCGGGGCCGGGGAGCTGTTTTTT.

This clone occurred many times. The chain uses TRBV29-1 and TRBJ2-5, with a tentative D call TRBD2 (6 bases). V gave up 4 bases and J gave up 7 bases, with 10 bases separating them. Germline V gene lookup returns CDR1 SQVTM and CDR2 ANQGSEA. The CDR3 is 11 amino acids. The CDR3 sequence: CSVGRGMTQYF. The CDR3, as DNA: TGCAGCGTTGGGCGGGGCATGACCCAGTACTTC.

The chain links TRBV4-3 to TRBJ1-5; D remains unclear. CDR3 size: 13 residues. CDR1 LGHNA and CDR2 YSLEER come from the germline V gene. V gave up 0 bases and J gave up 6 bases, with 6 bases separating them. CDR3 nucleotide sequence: TGCGCCAGCAGCCAAGATTGGGGTCAGCCCCAGCATTTT. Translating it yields CASSQDWGQPQHF.